The next 31 T cell receptor beta chains were all read from a single sample in a study of blood T cell repertoires in COVID-19. Some clones are missing from TCRdb's copy, which holds only in-frame ones; the method was immunoSEQ multiplex PCR. Counted here are 270,000 or so clones, approximately 88% occurring once; the ten biggest clones make up roughly 1.5%. Specimen: peripheral blood. The receptor source for this set is a human donor with COVID-19, enrolled during active disease. The donor label of this sample is uncertain.

This sequence joins TRBV6-5 and TRBJ2-7, with D tentatively TRBD1 (6 bases). The length of the CDR3 is 12 residues. CDR1 is MNHEY, CDR2 SVGAGI, per germline. V gave up 7 bases and J gave up 4 bases, with 11 bases separating them. The CDR3 region has the DNA TGTGCCAGCACCAACACAGGGTACGAGCAGTACTTC. The encoded protein is CASTNTGYEQYF.

The rearrangement links TRBV28 to TRBJ1-5, with 9 bases that match TRBD1. CDR1 is MDHEN, CDR2 SYDVKM, per germline. The CDR3 spans 17 residues. V shed 6 bases and J 3 bases; nucleotides not matched to a gene: 12. CDR3 sequence reads: CASSSEQGAYFNQPQHF. The CDR3 nucleotides read TGTGCCAGCAGCTCTGAACAGGGGGCGTATTTCAATCAGCCCCAGCATTTT.

CDR3 coding DNA: TGTGCCAGCAGCTTAGGCCCCGGACAGCTTAACTATGGCTACACCTTC. Translation: CASSLGPGQLNYGYTF. The chain employs TRBV7-2 and TRBJ1-2, with D perhaps TRBD1 (6 bases). The CDR3 consists of 16 residues. V lost 1 base to trimming and J lost 1 base, with 13 bases between them. Germline lookup yields CDR1 SGHTA and CDR2 FQGNSA.

This rearrangement joins TRBV7-2 to TRBJ2-7; possibly TRBD1 for D (6 bases). The CDR3 has 15 residues. CDR1 and CDR2 (germline): SGHTA, FQGNSA. Deletions cut 1 base from V and 2 bases from J, with 12 bases between. The CDR3 bases are TGTGCCAGCAGCTTAGGTATGGGGGCCACCTACGAGCAGTACTTC. The encoded protein is CASSLGMGATYEQYF.

This clone was seen just once. This rearrangement joins TRBV19 to TRBJ2-2; 7 positions match TRBD1. J lost 3 bases, V lost 9 bases, and 7 bases had no gene match. Germline lookup yields CDR1 LNHDA and CDR2 SQIVND (reference sequence). CDR3 length: 14 amino acids. CDR3 in DNA: TGTGCCAGCCGAGGACAGGAATACACCGGGGAGCTGTTTTTT. Encoded protein: CASRGQEYTGELFF.

V and J are TRBV11-2 and TRBJ2-2; weak D call: TRBD2 (5 bases). CDR1 is SGHAT and CDR2 is FQNNGV in the germline V gene. Trimming cost V 1 base and J 5 bases, with 11 bases left between them. The CDR3 runs to 15 residues. Written as DNA, the CDR3 is TGTGCCAGCAGCTTAGTGCTAGCTCCTACCGGGGAGCTGTTTTTT. It specifies CASSLVLAPTGELFF. The whole variable domain, remainder taken from reference TRBV11-2 and TRBJ2-2, is EAGVAQSPRYKIIEKRQSVAFWCNPISGHATLYWYQQILGQGPKLLIQFQNNGVVDDSQLPKDRFSAERLKGVDSTLKIQPAKLEDSAVYLCASSLVLAPTGELFFGEGSRLTVL.

This chain links TRBV19 with TRBJ1-5, with a possible D match to TRBD1 (5 bases). Germline V gene data show CDR1 as LNHDA and CDR2 as SQIVND (reference sequence). V lost 7 bases, J lost 4 bases, and 11 bases lay in between. There are 13 residues in the CDR3. The CDR3 nucleotides read TGTGCCAGTACTTACAGGTCGAATCAGCCCCAGCATTTT. Its translation is CASTYRSNQPQHF. The variable domain in full, with the rest retrieved from reference TRBV19 and TRBJ1-5, is DGGITQSPKYLFRKEGQNVTLSCEQNLNHDAMYWYRQDPGQGLRLIYYSQIVNDFQKGDIAEGYSVSREKKESFPLTVTSAQKNPTAFYLCASTYRSNQPQHFGDGTRLSIL.

The rearrangement uses TRBV11-2 and TRBJ1-2; no reliable D call. The CDR3 is made up of 12 amino acids. V gave up 4 bases and J gave up 4 bases, with 7 bases separating them. Germline V CDR1 and CDR2: SGHAT, FQNNGV. Written as DNA, the CDR3 is TGTGCCAGCAGCTCGACGGGCTATGGCTACACCTTC. This sequence encodes CASSSTGYGYTF.

The rearrangement links TRBV25-1 to TRBJ2-5; D is unresolved. This CDR3 comprises 14 residues. V was shortened by 7 bases and J by 2 bases, with 14 bases between the two germline ends. CDR1 and CDR2 (germline): MGHDK, SYGVNS. The CDR3 DNA follows: TGTGCCAGCACCTTAAACTCGGGTCAAGAGACCCAGTACTTC. This codes for CASTLNSGQETQYF.

This chain joins TRBV7-3 and TRBJ2-1, with TRBD2 identical over 11 bases. This CDR3 region has 14 residues. The junction had 4 bases not matched to a gene; V was cut back by 3 bases and J by 9 bases. Germline V gene sequence: CDR1 SGHTA, CDR2 FQGTGA. The CDR3 bases are TGTGCCAGCAGCTTTACTAGCGGGAGCTTTGAGCAGTTCTTC. Its protein product is CASSFTSGSFEQFF.

This chain uses TRBV18 with TRBJ1-3; the D gene is possibly TRBD1 (6 bases). The V gene lost 3 bases and the J gene lost 0 bases, with 12 bases spanning the gap. Germline V gene sequence: CDR1 KGHSH, CDR2 LQKENI. CDR3 length equals 16 residues. The CDR3 protein is CASSPNSGDSGNTIYF. DNA for the CDR3: TGTGCCAGCTCACCGAACTCAGGGGACTCTGGAAACACCATATATTTT.

This sequence joins TRBV20-1 and TRBJ1-1; no firm D call. The V gene lost 3 bases and the J gene lost 2 bases, with 4 bases spanning the gap. CDR1 is DFQATT and CDR2 is SNEGSKA in the germline V gene (reference sequence). CDR3 length: 11 amino acids. The CDR3 spells CSASSNTEAFF. For the CDR3, the DNA is TGCAGTGCTAGTTCTAACACTGAAGCTTTCTTT.

This sequence joins TRBV28 and TRBJ2-1; 13 positions agree with TRBD2. The V segment lost 6 bases and the J segment 4 bases; nucleotides outside the gene matches: 6. CDR3 length: 16 residues. Germline CDR1 reads MDHEN; CDR2 reads SYDVKM. CDR3 sequence (DNA): TGTGCCAGCAGCCAAACGACTAGCGGGAGGTACAATGAGCAGTTCTTC. It specifies CASSQTTSGRYNEQFF. Combining the CDR3 with reference TRBV28 and TRBJ2-1 gives the whole variable domain DVKVTQSSRYLVKRTGEKVFLECVQDMDHENMFWYRQDPGLGLRLIYFSYDVKMKEKGDIPEGYSVSREKKERFSLILESASTNQTSMYLCASSQTTSGRYNEQFFGPGTRLTVL.

As regards this clone: This CDR3 is also generated by other DNA sequences in the sample. The chain uses TRBV6-2 or TRBV6-3 and TRBJ2-7, with a possible D match to TRBD1 (6 bases). This CDR3 spans 12 amino acids. The germline V and J ends were trimmed by 5 bases and 3 bases, with 8 bases remaining between them. Germline V gene lookup returns CDR1 MNHEY and CDR2 SVGEGT. The CDR3 region is CASSLRGYEQYF. The CDR3 coding sequence is TGTGCCAGCAGTCTCAGGGGCTACGAGCAGTACTTC.

The chain has TRBV7-2 and TRBJ1-2, with 9 nucleotides matching TRBD1. The germline CDR1 and CDR2 sequences are SGHTA and FQGNSA. J lost 4 bases, V lost 1 base, and 4 bases had no gene match. There are 15 residues in the CDR3. CDR3 region: CASSLGGQGSYGYTF. CDR3 sequence (DNA): TGTGCCAGCAGCTTAGGGGGACAGGGCAGCTATGGCTACACCTTC.

The chain joins TRBV27 to TRBJ2-7; 8 bases align to TRBD1. Germline lookup yields CDR1 MNHEY and CDR2 SMNVEV (reference sequence). The CDR3 has 15 residues. Trimming at V came to 5 bases and at J to 0 bases, leaving 6 bases not matched to a gene. In DNA, the CDR3 is TGTGCCAGCAGTCCGACAGGGGTCGGCTCCTACGAGCAGTACTTC. Encoded protein: CASSPTGVGSYEQYF.

The J gene is TRBJ2-2, the V gene TRBV28, with D perhaps matching TRBD2 (6 bases). CDR3 length equals 16 residues. With 3 bases removed from V and 4 bases from J, the gap between germline ends came to 15 bases. CDR1 is MDHEN, CDR2 SYDVKM, per germline. Here the CDR3 DNA reads TGTGCCAGCAGTTTGCGGAGGGGAGTTGGCACCGGGGAGCTGTTTTTT. This encodes CASSLRRGVGTGELFF.

This rearrangement joins TRBV5-1 to TRBJ2-3, with 10 nucleotides matching TRBD2. In germline, CDR1 is SGHRS, CDR2 YFSETQ. This CDR3 contains 15 residues. The J segment lost 1 base and the V segment lost 6 bases, leaving 5 bases of the junction unmatched. The CDR3 coding sequence is TGCGCCAGCAACCCTAGCGGGAGTGGCACAGATACGCAGTATTTT. Amino acids: CASNPSGSGTDTQYF. The whole variable domain, remainder taken from reference TRBV5-1 and TRBJ2-3, is KAGVTQTPRYLIKTRGQQVTLSCSPISGHRSVSWYQQTPGQGLQFLFEYFSETQRNKGNFPGRFSGRQFSNSRSEMNVSTLELGDSALYLCASNPSGSGTDTQYFGPGTRLTVL.

V and J are TRBV27 and TRBJ1-2; possibly TRBD1 for D (5 bases). V was shortened by 9 bases and J by 1 base, with 15 bases between the two germline ends. Germline V CDR1 and CDR2: MNHEY, SMNVEV (reference sequence). CDR3 length: 14 amino acids. CDR3 coding DNA: TGTGCCAGTAACCCCTATGACAGTAACTATGGCTACACCTTC. This codes for CASNPYDSNYGYTF.

The J gene is TRBJ1-1, the V gene TRBV3-1 (or the pseudogene TRBV3-2), with 10 bases fitting TRBD1. The germline V gene has CDR1 LGHDT and CDR2 YNNKEL (reference sequence). The J segment lost 3 bases and the V segment lost 4 bases, leaving 11 bases of the junction unmatched. CDR3 length: 17 amino acids. The CDR3 region is CASSPPRQGAVYTEAFF. Written as DNA, the CDR3 is TGTGCCAGCAGCCCGCCCCGACAGGGGGCGGTGTACACTGAAGCTTTCTTT.

This rearrangement joins TRBV7-2 to TRBJ2-1; D ambiguous. Trimming took off 2 bases at V and 10 bases at J, with 6 bases between the two ends. The V gene's germline CDR1 is SGHTA and CDR2 FQGNSA. This CDR3 has 11 amino acids. CDR3 in DNA: TGTGCCAGCAGCTTAAAAGAGGAGCAGTTCTTC. As protein: CASSLKEEQFF. Looking up the rest from reference TRBV7-2 and TRBJ2-1 gives the full variable domain: GAGVSQSPSNKVTEKGKDVELRCDPISGHTALYWYRQSLGQGLEFLIYFQGNSAPDKSGLPSDRFSAERTGGSVSTLTIQRTQQEDSAVYLCASSLKEEQFFGPGTRLTVL.

The table lists this clone with a few counts. This chain connects TRBV5-1 to TRBJ1-1, with a weak D call TRBD1 (6 bases). This CDR3 spans 14 amino acids. V lost 3 bases to trimming and J lost 1 base, with 10 bases between them. The V gene's germline CDR1 is SGHRS and CDR2 YFSETQ. In DNA form, the CDR3 reads TGCGCCAGCAGCTGGACGGGACAGAACACTGAAGCTTTCTTT. Residues: CASSWTGQNTEAFF. The entire variable domain, with the rest obtained from reference TRBV5-1 and TRBJ1-1, is as follows: KAGVTQTPRYLIKTRGQQVTLSCSPISGHRSVSWYQQTPGQGLQFLFEYFSETQRNKGNFPGRFSGRQFSNSRSEMNVSTLELGDSALYLCASSWTGQNTEAFFGQGTRLTVV.

The chain recombines TRBV4-2 with TRBJ2-7; possibly TRBD2 for D (6 bases). This CDR3 is 14 amino acids long. The V end was cut by 3 bases, the J end by 3 bases, with 12 bases between. Germline loops: CDR1 LGHNA, CDR2 YNFKEQ. The CDR3 nucleotides are TGTGCCAGCAGCCAGACGGGAGCCCTCTACGAGCAGTACTTC. Protein sequence: CASSQTGALYEQYF.

In DNA, the CDR3 is TGTGCCAGCAGCTCCTGGGGAGAGAACACTGAAGCTTTCTTT. Amino acid sequence: CASSSWGENTEAFF. The chain uses TRBV5-5 and TRBJ1-1; D unresolved. The CDR3 runs 14 residues. The V end lost 3 bases, the J end lost 1 base, and 10 bases lay between the germline ends. CDR1 is SGHKS and CDR2 is YYEKEE in the germline V gene (reference sequence).

The chain is built from TRBV11-3 and TRBJ2-2, with D perhaps TRBD1 (8 bases). Germline V gene sequence: CDR1 SGHNT, CDR2 YENEEA. The CDR3 contains 17 residues. The germline V and J ends were trimmed by 5 bases and 4 bases, with 20 bases remaining between them. The chain's CDR3 is CASSPQGAGVLTGELFF. CDR3 coding DNA: TGTGCCAGCAGCCCCCAGGGGGCGGGAGTGCTCACCGGGGAGCTGTTTTTT.

V and J are TRBV27 and TRBJ2-2; 8 bases fit TRBD1. CDR3 size: 15 residues. V gave up 5 bases and J gave up 4 bases; unmatched junction bases: 6. Per the germline V gene, CDR1 is MNHEY and CDR2 is SMNVEV (reference sequence). The CDR3 loop reads CASSPRQGSTGELFF. In DNA form, the CDR3 reads TGTGCCAGCAGTCCAAGACAGGGGAGCACCGGGGAGCTGTTTTTT.

The rearrangement joins TRBV6-4 to TRBJ2-1; 9 bases map to TRBD2. The V gene end was trimmed by 2 bases and the J gene end by 6 bases; junction bases not matched to a gene: 8. The germline V gene encodes CDR1 MRHNA and CDR2 SNTAGT. The CDR3 is made up of 16 amino acids. CDR3 in DNA: TGTGCCAGCAGTGACACCGGACTAGCGACCCCCAATGAGCAGTTCTTC. It codes for CASSDTGLATPNEQFF.

The chain uses TRBV28 and TRBJ1-1; 7 bases are shared with TRBD1. J was trimmed by 1 base and V by 6 bases; bases with no gene match: 5. The germline V gene has CDR1 MDHEN and CDR2 SYDVKM. The CDR3 sequence is 14 residues long. DNA of the CDR3: TGTGCCAGCAGATCCCAGGGGGGGAACACTGAAGCTTTCTTT. Residues: CASRSQGGNTEAFF.

This clone was seen just once. The chain carries TRBV12-3 or TRBV12-4 and TRBJ2-7; 8 positions match TRBD1. CDR3 length: 13 residues. Trimming removed 5 bases from V and 3 bases from J; junction bases left unmatched: 3. Here the CDR3 DNA reads TGTGCCAGCAGTCAGGGGGCCATCTACGAGCAGTACTTC. This translates into CASSQGAIYEQYF.

V gene TRBV30 combines with J gene TRBJ1-4; D call uncertain. The CDR3 contains 10 residues. Trimming pared 3 bases from V and 10 bases from J, leaving 6 bases between. The germline V gene encodes CDR1 GTSNPN and CDR2 SVGIG (reference sequence). CDR3: CAWSRRKLFF. The CDR3 DNA reads TGTGCCTGGAGCAGAAGAAAACTGTTTTTT.

V and J are TRBV28 and TRBJ1-5, with TRBD1 identical over 8 bases. V lost 5 bases and J lost 0; bases outside the gene matches: 9. The CDR3 totals 17 residues. Germline V gene data show CDR1 as MDHEN and CDR2 as SYDVKM. This CDR3 is CASSEDRQGISNQPQHF. For the CDR3, the DNA is TGTGCCAGCAGTGAAGATAGACAGGGGATTAGCAATCAGCCCCAGCATTTT. Combining the CDR3 with reference TRBV28 and TRBJ1-5 gives the whole variable domain DVKVTQSSRYLVKRTGEKVFLECVQDMDHENMFWYRQDPGLGLRLIYFSYDVKMKEKGDIPEGYSVSREKKERFSLILESASTNQTSMYLCASSEDRQGISNQPQHFGDGTRLSIL.